One sample yielded the 17 T cell receptor beta chains listed below, sequenced in a study of CD8 T cells in Susac syndrome. RNA in amounts of roughly 0.5 to 1 ug was reverse transcribed with random hexamers. TCRdb re-derived calls from the immunoSEQ multiplex PCR reads in MiXCR, one entry per CDR3 protein. The sample carries more than 200,000 distinct CDR3 sequences, about 94% recorded once. The sample was CD4+ T cells from PBMCs. The receptors here all came from a human donor with Susac syndrome.

In this sample, this clonotype turned up once. V and J are TRBV30 and TRBJ1-4; 8 bases are shared with TRBD1. V shed 5 bases, J shed 10 bases, and the junction held 9 bases outside the gene matches. Germline V CDR1 and CDR2: GTSNPN, SVGIG (reference sequence). The CDR3 length is 13 residues. The CDR3: CAWQQGVKGKLFF. The CDR3 DNA reads as TGTGCCTGGCAACAGGGGGTAAAGGGAAAACTGTTTTTT.

The rearrangement links TRBV28 to TRBJ2-1; 8 bases are a match to TRBD1. The junction had 3 bases not matched to a gene; V was cut back by 8 bases and J by 9 bases. This CDR3 contains 11 residues. Germline CDR1 reads MDHEN; CDR2 reads SYDVKM. The CDR3 coding sequence is TGTGCCAGCCGGACAGGGTTTGAGCAGTTCTTC. It encodes CASRTGFEQFF.

This clonotype was found once. J is TRBJ1-1 and V is TRBV4-1; possibly TRBD1 for D (6 bases). V lost 1 base and J lost 0, with 18 bases in between. The germline CDR1 and CDR2 sequences are MGHRA and YSYEKL. This CDR3 has 18 amino acids. CDR3 sequence: CASSQGGQGLLVNTEAFF. The CDR3 DNA reads TGCGCCAGCAGCCAAGGGGGGCAGGGTCTTCTAGTGAACACTGAAGCTTTCTTT.

The chain couples TRBV3-1 to TRBJ2-7; possibly TRBD1 or TRBD2 for D (5 bases each). Germline V gene lookup returns CDR1 LGHDT and CDR2 YNNKEL (reference sequence). The CDR3 is made up of 15 amino acids. Between the trimmed V and J ends, which lost 4 bases and 0 bases, there was a span of 13 bases. For the CDR3, the DNA is TGTGCCAGCAGCCTCGGGACGTCGAGCTCCTACGAGCAGTACTTC. Amino acids: CASSLGTSSSYEQYF.

In DNA, the CDR3 is TGTGCCAGCAGCCGACAACAGGGGACTGAAGCTTTCTTT. Translated, it gives CASSRQQGTEAFF. V usage is TRBV3-1 and J usage is TRBJ1-1; 7 nucleotides align to TRBD1. The CDR3 is made up of 13 amino acids. Germline V gene data show CDR1 as LGHDT and CDR2 as YNNKEL (reference sequence). V shed 4 bases and J 5 bases; nucleotides not matched to a gene: 4.

The rearrangement joins TRBV5-4 to TRBJ2-3; 10 nucleotides align to TRBD2. From germline, CDR1 is SGHNT and CDR2 YYREEE (reference sequence). This CDR3 has 16 amino acids. V was pared by 5 bases and J by 4 bases, with 10 bases of the junction left unmatched. CDR3 in DNA: TGTGCCAGCAGTCCTCCTAGCGGGGGAAGCTCAGATACGCAGTATTTT. As protein: CASSPPSGGSSDTQYF.

V gene TRBV7-3 combines with J gene TRBJ2-6; D call uncertain. The germline V gene encodes CDR1 SGHTA and CDR2 FQGTGA. CDR3 length equals 14 residues. V lost 5 bases, J lost 1 base, and 6 bases lay in between. The DNA for the CDR3 is TGTGCCAGCAGCCCCTCGTCTGGGGCCAACGTCCTGACTTTC. Protein: CASSPSSGANVLTF.

The chain links TRBV6-5 to TRBJ1-2, with 9 bases matching TRBD1. Germline values: CDR1 MNHEY, CDR2 SVGAGI. The CDR3 sequence is 13 residues long. The V segment lost 6 bases and the J segment 4 bases; nucleotides outside the gene matches: 3. The CDR3 spells CASREGQGYGYTF. In nucleotides, the CDR3 is TGTGCCAGCAGGGAGGGACAGGGCTATGGCTACACCTTC.

J is TRBJ1-2 and V is TRBV4-2, with 8 bases aligning to TRBD1. This CDR3 has 16 residues. V was pared by 4 bases and J by 6 bases, with 13 bases of the junction left unmatched. Germline lookup yields CDR1 LGHNA and CDR2 YNFKEQ. CDR3 loop: CASSRTSGQGSNGYTF. The DNA for the CDR3 is TGTGCCAGCAGCCGGACTTCTGGACAGGGCTCTAATGGCTACACCTTC.

The chain joins TRBV12-5 to TRBJ2-6; no reliable D call. CDR3 size: 16 residues. Trimming shortened V by 1 base and J by 0 bases, and 7 bases separated the two germline ends. Germline V lookup: CDR1 LGHNT, CDR2 FRNRAP. CDR3 protein: CASGLGGSSGANVLTF. CDR3 bases: TGTGCTAGTGGTTTGGGGGGTAGCTCTGGGGCCAACGTCCTGACTTTC.

The gene calls are TRBV3-1 and TRBJ2-1, with 9 bases matching TRBD2. V trimming: 3 bases; J trimming: 5 bases; junction bases outside the gene matches: 8. The CDR3 is made up of 16 amino acids. Germline V gives CDR1 LGHDT, CDR2 YNNKEL (reference sequence). The CDR3 spells CASSQLAGGPDNEQFF. The DNA of the CDR3 is TGTGCCAGCAGCCAGCTGGCGGGGGGGCCGGACAATGAGCAGTTCTTC.

The chain recombines TRBV14 with TRBJ2-5; D is undetermined. Trimming left V 2 bases short and J 7 bases short, with 8 bases between. This CDR3 has 12 amino acids. From germline, CDR1 is SGHDN and CDR2 FVKESK. The CDR3 is CASSQSYVTQYF. In nucleotides, the CDR3 is TGTGCCAGCAGCCAAAGTTACGTGACCCAGTACTTC. The entire variable domain, with the rest obtained from reference TRBV14 and TRBJ2-5, is as follows: EAGVTQFPSHSVIEKGQTVTLRCDPISGHDNLYWYRRVMGKEIKFLLHFVKESKQDESGMPNNRFLAERTGGTYSTLKVQPAELEDSGVYFCASSQSYVTQYFGPGTRLLVL.

The chain is built from TRBV12-3 or TRBV12-4 and TRBJ2-3, with 10 bases identical to TRBD1. Trimming took 5 bases from V and 3 from J; bases not matched to a gene: 5. The CDR3 consists of 15 residues. The CDR3 spells CASSTDRGLTDTQYF. In nucleotides, the CDR3 is TGTGCCAGCAGTACCGACAGGGGGCTAACAGATACGCAGTATTTT.

CDR3 protein: CSVEVTGGYGYTF. Here the CDR3 DNA reads TGCAGCGTTGAAGTCACAGGGGGCTATGGCTACACCTTC. The V call is TRBV29-1, the J call TRBJ1-2; 8 nucleotides agree with TRBD1. Germline V gene data show CDR1 as SQVTM and CDR2 as ANQGSEA. This CDR3 contains 13 residues. The V segment lost 1 base and the J segment 4 bases; nucleotides outside the gene matches: 2.

The J gene is TRBJ1-6, the V gene TRBV6-5; D is undetermined. The germline V and J ends were trimmed by 5 bases and 14 bases, with 13 bases remaining between them. The germline gives CDR1 MNHEY, CDR2 SVGAGI. The CDR3 is made up of 12 amino acids. This CDR3 reads CASSRPPSSLHF. CDR3 coding DNA: TGTGCCAGCAGTCGGCCTCCCTCGTCCCTCCACTTT.

The CDR3 coding sequence is TGCAGCGTTGTCGAAGGGTCAAGGATCACTGAAGCTTTCTTT. This gives the protein CSVVEGSRITEAFF. J is TRBJ1-1 and V is TRBV29-1; D remains ambiguous. This CDR3 is built from 14 residues. Germline V CDR1 and CDR2: SQVTM, ANQGSEA. The V and J ends lost 4 bases and 4 bases respectively, with 16 bases between them. The full variable domain, in which reference TRBV29-1 and TRBJ1-1 provide the parts outside the CDR3, is SAVISQKPSRDICQRGTSLTIQCQVDSQVTMMFWYRQQPGQSLTLIATANQGSEATYESGFVIDKFPISRPNLTFSTLTVSNMSPEDSSIYLCSVVEGSRITEAFFGQGTRLTVV.

The chain recombines TRBV7-8 with TRBJ2-7, with D unclear. The CDR3 is made up of 13 amino acids. The germline V and J ends were trimmed by 0 bases and 1 base, with 4 bases remaining between them. Germline CDR1 reads SGHVS; CDR2 reads FQNEAQ. The CDR3 sequence: CASSLATSYEQYF. The CDR3 nucleotides are TGTGCCAGCAGCTTAGCCACTTCCTACGAGCAGTACTTC. The complete variable domain, with remaining parts taken from reference TRBV7-8 and TRBJ2-7, reads GAGVSQSPRYKVAKRGQDVALRCDPISGHVSLFWYQQALGQGPEFLTYFQNEAQLDKSGLPSDRFFAERPEGSVSTLKIQRTQQEDSAVYLCASSLATSYEQYFGPGTRLTVT.